This entry describes one TCR beta chain. Its antigen is currently unknown. Primers: 60 Vbeta forward and 13 Jbeta reverse. Produced via immunoSEQ multiplex PCR; TCRdb's table is partial and in-frame only. The data show 85,000 to 100,000 clones, approximately 80% seen once. The source of the sample is a study of cytomegalovirus exposure and HLA in healthy donors. Germline-derived CDR1 and CDR2 are SNHLY and FYNNEI. Losses at the gene ends were 7 bases for V and 0 bases for J; bases not matched to a gene: 10. There are 19 residues in the CDR3. Regarding the study as a whole: With further analysis later on, most CMV-associated TCR beta chains appeared HLA-restricted. The authors listed 164 TCR beta chains as cytomegalovirus-associated. It was confirmed in vitro that a few of the CMV-associated chains were specific for CMV antigens. An ancestry cluster, one associated with Asian ancestry, reportedly showed fewer N-insertions than the roughly 610-donor mean in a later analysis.

This rearrangement joins TRBV2 to TRBJ2-1; 15 bases line up with TRBD2. Sequenced input: PBMCs. The clonotype comes from a male donor in good health and CMV-seropositive. The CDR3 bases are TGTGCCAGCACCAGGACTAGCGGGGGGGCCACTAGCTCCTACAATGAGCAGTTCTTC. Its translation: CASTRTSGGATSSYNEQFF.